This TCR beta chain stems from a study of beta chain features in type 1 diabetes (dated by TCRdb to 2017 to 2018). For the study in its entirety: Mean age, gender distribution, total cell number and subset yield did not differ between patients and healthy donors. In the study, recently diagnosed type 1 diabetes patients and matched healthy donors were compared on the TCRB repertoires of their sorted circulating CD4+ T cell subsets. Regulatory and stem cell-like memory subsets were obtained from only 8 patients and about eight healthy donors, while naive and central memory subsets were obtained from all 28 donors. A total of 100 million to 110 million sorted cells were examined across all samples, and a strong correlation was observed between cell number per subset and RNA yield. Beyond this particular receptor, the publication reports: Because small numbers of individuals were included in the HLA sub-analyses, any influence of HLA type on TCRB rearrangement was left unresolved. Shorter templates might have been favored by PCR, but patient and control samples were amplified and corrected together, so both groups would have been affected equally by any skew. Naive, central memory and regulatory TCRB repertoires appeared to be more alike among patients than among healthy donors. Sequencing cDNA rather than genomic DNA could over-represent highly expressing activated cells, although activation and CD3 levels did not differ between groups. Type 1 diabetes patients showed a moderate but significant shortening of TCRB CDR3 length in all four CD4+ subsets. Fewer insertions and more nucleotide deletions at VDJ recombination sites were observed in patients with type 1 diabetes, implying thymic rearrangement abnormalities.

From each donor, a single peripheral blood sample of approximately 120 mL on average was drawn into heparinised tubes. Using a panel that included CD45RO, CCR7, CD25, CD127, CD95 and CD27, naive, central memory, regulatory and stem cell-like memory CD4+ T cells were sorted on a BD FACSAria II. Every sorted population had a purity above 95%. PBMCs were separated immediately by Lymphoprep density gradient centrifugation and were stained directly, without being cultured. So that batch effects would be minimized, each experiment stained and sorted samples in pairs, pairing one healthy donor with one patient. The CDR3 holds 13 amino acids from the cysteine to the phenylalanine. The kept DNA is CDR3 alone, 39 bases in frame from the first base. Here V drops 7 bases and J drops 4 bases, and the junction holds 7 bases not matched to any gene. Per the germline V gene, SGHDT is the CDR1 and YYEEEE is the CDR2.

The entire isolated RNA was reverse transcribed using the High Capacity cDNA Reverse Transcription Kit, and thus expressed TCRB transcripts were sequenced. Deep immunoSEQ sequencing was performed on naive, central memory and regulatory T cell samples, with an average of roughly 3.6 million total reads per sample. Sorted cells were lysed in RLT buffer, and RNA was extracted using DNase-treated RNeasy Micro or Mini kits according to cell number. Each cell subset was processed separately to prevent cross-contamination, with patient and healthy donor samples processed together. The immunoSEQ multiplex PCR was used to amplify TCRB sequences from cDNA, yielding 87-bp fragments that span the CDR3 region. Sequencing of the amplicons was performed on the Illumina HiSeq platform. The paper's processing steps were these. PCR bias was computationally corrected using synthetic template baselines, reads within Hamming distance 2 were collapsed, and singletons that could not be merged were discarded. Reads were aligned against IMGT to assign V, D and J genes, CDR3 length and insertions or deletions at six rearrangement sites. Within each subset, clonotype counts were normalized to the number of sorted cells before true diversity and Gini coefficients were calculated with the tcR R package. The overlap coefficient, calculated on TCRB nucleotide sequences, was used to measure repertoire sharing. Out-of-frame TCRB sequences from naive cells were analyzed to stand in for the pre-selection repertoire. TCRdb's version of the immuneACCESS table is confined to in-frame rearrangements and falls short of the full clone set. An unresolved V gene accounts for under half of the shortfall where checked; the remainder is of unknown origin. D and trimming were read from the DNA, whereas the V and J calls and clone size are those reported in that table. The sample table lists a few hundred thousand clones, over 8.5% of them with a count of one. Just under 0.035% of the sample is taken by the ten largest.

Of note for this clone: Its cognate antigen has yet to be identified. There are no base qualities to consult, and no much larger clone falls within one base.

The sequence is built from TRBV5-6 and TRBJ2-5; 7 bases in the junction line up with TRBD1. The sequenced sample consisted of naive CD4+ T cells from blood. Interpreted using the paper, the cell subset or site label stands for: true naive CD4+ T cells. This TCR was sampled from a young woman in good health. The DNA is as follows: TGTGCCAGCCATCTACAGGGGTCAGAGACCCAGTACTTC. This encodes CASHLQGSETQYF.